This passage covers 25 T cell receptor beta chains from one sample sequenced in a study of T cells in Graves' hyperthyroidism and ophthalmopathy. Amplification targeted TCR beta CDR3 regions from RNA transcripts. The primer set for the first-round RT-PCR of the TCR CDR3 was HTBI. TCRdb reprocessed the multiplex PCR reads via MiXCR and lists one record per CDR3 protein. Here the sample spans a few hundred thousand distinct CDR3 sequences, roughly 23% being singletons. The sequencing sample was made of blood. All receptors derive from a woman aged 50 to 60 with Graves' hyperthyroidism.

The chain couples TRBV2 to TRBJ2-1; either TRBD1 or TRBD2 may fit D (7 bases each). Deletions cut 6 bases from V and 4 bases from J, with 25 bases between. The germline V gene has CDR1 SNHLY and CDR2 FYNNEI. The CDR3 length is 18 residues. The CDR3 region is CASSQAQPGGANYNEQFF. CDR3 sequence (DNA): TGTGCCAGCAGCCAAGCCCAGCCAGGGGGGGCCAATTACAATGAGCAGTTCTTC.

This clonotype showed up just a few times. Compared with germline, one end of the junction differs, possibly owing to a read error. This chain links TRBV5-6 with TRBJ2-7, with a tentative D call TRBD1 (6 bases). Germline loops: CDR1 SGHDT, CDR2 YYEEEE. CDR3 size: 12 residues. The CDR3 loop is CASSLRGYERYF. The DNA of the CDR3 is TGTGCCAGCAGCTTGAGGGGGTACGAGCGGTACTTC.

This clonotype showed up just a few times. The rearrangement joins TRBV11-2 to TRBJ2-7; D may match TRBD1 or TRBD2 (5 bases each). Germline values: CDR1 SGHAT, CDR2 FQNNGV. The CDR3 is 15 amino acids. The V end was cut by 4 bases, the J end by 2 bases, with 15 bases between. The chain's CDR3 is CASSSTRDLTYEQYF. The CDR3 DNA sequence: TGTGCCAGCAGCTCAACCAGGGACCTAACCTACGAGCAGTACTTC.

This clonotype has at least ten counts. The chain joins TRBV5-1 to TRBJ1-5; 8 bases align to TRBD1. CDR3 length equals 15 residues. Germline V CDR1 and CDR2: SGHRS, YFSETQ. V shed 4 bases and J 7 bases; nucleotides not matched to a gene: 10. CDR3 nucleotides: TGCGCCAGCAGCGAAGGACAGGGTAGGGGACAGCCCCAGCATTTT. This codes for CASSEGQGRGQPQHF.

This clonotype showed up just once. The V and J genes are TRBV28 and TRBJ1-1, with D hard to call. Germline CDR1 is MDHEN and CDR2 is SYDVKM. The CDR3 sequence is 12 residues long. With 3 bases removed from V and 5 bases from J, the gap between germline ends came to 7 bases. The CDR3 nucleotides read TGTGCCAGCAGTTTTCCACAGACTGAAGCTTTCTTT. Translating gives CASSFPQTEAFF.

This clonotype has more than one count but fewer than ten. The rearrangement links TRBV4-1 to TRBJ2-7; 9 bases agree with TRBD1. The V gene's germline CDR1 is MGHRA and CDR2 YSYEKL. This CDR3 is 15 amino acids long. The V segment lost 1 base and the J segment 6 bases; nucleotides outside the gene matches: 7. The CDR3 nucleotides read TGCGCCAGCAGCCAAGTTCAGGGACAGGGAGGCGAGCAGTACTTC. It specifies CASSQVQGQGGEQYF.

This clonotype was observed many times. This chain uses TRBV7-9 with TRBJ2-7; no reliable D call. CDR3 length: 13 amino acids. Trimming stripped 4 bases from V and 0 bases from J, with 7 bases between. Looked up from germline, CDR1 is SEHNR and CDR2 is FQNEAQ (reference sequence). DNA of the CDR3: TGTGCCAGCAGCTCAAGAAGCTCCTACGAGCAGTACTTC. Translation: CASSSRSSYEQYF.

This clonotype came up many times. The genes are TRBV7-9 and TRBJ2-7, with a possible D match to TRBD1 (6 bases). CDR1 is SEHNR and CDR2 is FQNEAQ in the germline V gene (reference sequence). The CDR3 runs 12 residues. With 5 bases removed from V and 3 bases from J, the gap between germline ends came to 8 bases. The CDR3 DNA follows: TGTGCCAGCAGCACGGACAGCTACGAGCAGTACTTC. It translates to CASSTDSYEQYF.

The table lists this clonotype with many counts. The chain employs TRBV11-2 and TRBJ2-2; 13 positions match TRBD2. The CDR3 consists of 15 residues. V dropped 7 bases and J dropped 5; count of bases not matched to a gene: 4. Looked up from germline, CDR1 is SGHAT and CDR2 is FQNNGV. CDR3 coding DNA: TGTGCCAGCACTGAGACTAGCGGGAGGACCGGGGAGCTGTTTTTT. Encoded protein: CASTETSGRTGELFF.

This chain uses TRBV30 with TRBJ1-2; TRBD1 matches at 7 bases. V was pared by 5 bases and J by 4 bases, with 7 bases of the junction left unmatched. This CDR3 has 13 residues. CDR1 and CDR2 (germline): GTSNPN, SVGIG (reference sequence). This CDR3 reads CAWGPGQSYGYTF. The DNA for the CDR3 is TGTGCCTGGGGACCGGGACAGAGCTATGGCTACACCTTC.

This clonotype has more than one count but fewer than ten. The chain combines TRBV10-3 with TRBJ2-1; possibly TRBD2 for D (6 bases). This CDR3 contains 17 residues. Trimming left V 6 bases short and J 0 bases short, with 18 bases between. The germline CDR1 and CDR2 sequences are ENHRY and SYGVKD. CDR3 protein: CAIRARTTNSSYNEQFF. CDR3 DNA: TGTGCCATCAGGGCTCGGACTACCAACAGCTCCTACAATGAGCAGTTCTTC.

This clonotype has a count of ten or more. V gene TRBV2 combines with J gene TRBJ1-3; no firm D call. Deletions cut 7 bases from V and 7 bases from J, with 8 bases between. The CDR3 spans 11 residues. Germline V gives CDR1 SNHLY, CDR2 FYNNEI. CDR3 sequence reads: CASNGRNTIYF. The CDR3 region has the DNA TGTGCCAGCAATGGTAGGAACACCATATATTTT.

The chain employs TRBV12-3 or TRBV12-4 and TRBJ2-1, with a weak D call TRBD1 (5 bases). Trimming took off 7 bases at V and 6 bases at J, with 16 bases between the two ends. CDR3 size: 14 residues. The CDR3 nucleotides read TGTGCCAGCATAAGGCTCGCCCAGGGCAATGAGCAGTTCTTC. Translation: CASIRLAQGNEQFF.

This clonotype was picked up a small number of times. This sequence joins TRBV18 and TRBJ2-6; D gene uncertain. Trimming shortened V by 6 bases and J by 3 bases, and 12 bases separated the two germline ends. Germline CDR1 is KGHSH and CDR2 is LQKENI. The CDR3 runs 15 residues. In DNA form, the CDR3 reads TGTGCCAGCTCCCAATCGGGTCTTGGGGCCAACGTCCTGACTTTC. It codes for CASSQSGLGANVLTF.

The chain is built from TRBV25-1 and TRBJ2-7, with D unresolved. V lost 2 bases to trimming and J lost 5 bases, with 10 bases between them. Germline V lookup: CDR1 MGHDK, CDR2 SYGVNS. CDR3 size: 13 residues. The CDR3 bases are TGTGCCAGCAGTGAAAGACCGACGGACGAGCAGTACTTC. Protein sequence: CASSERPTDEQYF.

This clonotype was counted ten times or more. The chain has TRBV7-9 and TRBJ1-2, with D tentatively TRBD1 (6 bases). Germline CDR1 reads SEHNR; CDR2 reads FQNEAQ (reference sequence). Between the trimmed V and J ends, which lost 5 bases and 4 bases, there was a span of 11 bases. There are 13 residues in the CDR3. The CDR3 sequence: CASSPDRSYGYTF. As DNA, the CDR3 is TGTGCCAGCAGCCCTGACAGGAGCTATGGCTACACCTTC.

In this sample, this clonotype turned up a few times. The genes are TRBV2 and TRBJ2-3; the D is unclear. Trimming removed 6 bases at V and 0 bases at J, with 19 bases between. CDR3 length: 17 residues. Germline assignment: CDR1 SNHLY and CDR2 FYNNEI. The CDR3 nucleotides read TGTGCCAGCAGGACCCTGGCAGGTGGTCGGAGCACAGATACGCAGTATTTT. Translation: CASRTLAGGRSTDTQYF. Complete variable domain (other parts from reference TRBV2 and TRBJ2-3): EPEVTQTPSHQVTQMGQEVILRCVPISNHLYFYWYRQILGQKVEFLVSFYNNEISEKSEIFDDQFSVERPDGSNFTLKIRSTKLEDSAMYFCASRTLAGGRSTDTQYFGPGTRLTVL.

This clonotype was picked up many times. V usage is TRBV28 and J usage is TRBJ1-1; D is ambiguous. The CDR3 consists of 16 residues. Germline V gene sequence: CDR1 MDHEN, CDR2 SYDVKM. The V and J ends lost 6 bases and 3 bases respectively, with 20 bases between them. The CDR3 spells CASRPAVGLRHTEAFF. The CDR3 nucleotides are TGTGCCAGCAGACCAGCGGTGGGGTTAAGGCACACTGAAGCTTTCTTT.

The chain couples TRBV12-3 or TRBV12-4 to TRBJ1-6; D ambiguous. V lost 3 bases, J lost 10 bases, and 7 bases lay in between. The CDR3 loop spans 12 amino acids. CDR3 in amino acids: CASSFPGSPLHF. Here the CDR3 DNA reads TGTGCCAGCAGTTTTCCCGGATCACCCCTCCACTTT.

Only a few counts were recorded for this clonotype. The rearrangement joins TRBV6-1 to TRBJ2-7; D perhaps matches TRBD1 (5 bases). The CDR3 is made up of 13 amino acids. The germline V gene encodes CDR1 MNHNS and CDR2 SASEGT. V lost 6 bases and J 2 bases, leaving 11 bases between the germline ends. The CDR3 DNA is TGTGCCAGCAGCGCCGACAGTACCTACGAGCAGTACTTC. Translating it yields CASSADSTYEQYF.

This clonotype was seen many times. This rearrangement joins TRBV18 to TRBJ2-1; TRBD2 matches at 9 bases. CDR1 and CDR2 (germline): KGHSH, LQKENI. This CDR3 region has 15 residues. The trim removed 3 bases at V and 6 bases at J, leaving 6 bases unmatched. The CDR3, as DNA: TGTGCCAGCTCACCGCTAGCGGGAAATTTCAATGAGCAGTTCTTC. Residues: CASSPLAGNFNEQFF.

This clonotype was detected many times. The chain couples TRBV11-2 to TRBJ2-4; D is undetermined. V shed 0 bases and J shed 2 bases, with 2 bases lying between them. This CDR3 has 13 amino acids. Germline CDR1 reads SGHAT; CDR2 reads FQNNGV. As DNA, the CDR3 is TGTGCCAGCAGCTTAGATACCAAAAACATTCAGTACTTC. The encoded protein is CASSLDTKNIQYF.

This clonotype was counted many times. The rearrangement joins TRBV20-1 to TRBJ2-1, with 8 bases matching TRBD2. V dropped 3 bases and J dropped 8; count of bases not matched to a gene: 9. CDR1 is DFQATT and CDR2 is SNEGSKA in the germline V gene (reference sequence). The CDR3 spans 14 residues. The CDR3 loop is CSASGRAEVYEQFF. CDR3 DNA: TGCAGTGCTAGCGGGAGGGCCGAGGTTTATGAGCAGTTCTTC.

This sequence joins TRBV7-9 and TRBJ1-5; 7 bases match TRBD1. V shed 1 base, J shed 5 bases, and the junction held 20 bases outside the gene matches. The germline gives CDR1 SEHNR, CDR2 FQNEAQ (reference sequence). The CDR3 consists of 20 residues. The CDR3 spells CASSLDCVTGPNGMHQPQHF. CDR3 DNA sequence: TGTGCCAGCAGCTTAGATTGTGTGACAGGGCCCAATGGTATGCATCAGCCCCAGCATTTT.

The chain has TRBV5-1 and TRBJ1-6, with 8 bases matching TRBD1. Germline CDR1 is SGHRS and CDR2 is YFSETQ. There are 16 residues in the CDR3. The junction had 6 bases not matched to a gene; V was cut back by 4 bases and J by 3 bases. This CDR3 reads CASSEQGVDYNSPLHF. The CDR3 DNA is TGCGCCAGCAGCGAACAGGGGGTTGACTATAATTCACCCCTCCACTTT.